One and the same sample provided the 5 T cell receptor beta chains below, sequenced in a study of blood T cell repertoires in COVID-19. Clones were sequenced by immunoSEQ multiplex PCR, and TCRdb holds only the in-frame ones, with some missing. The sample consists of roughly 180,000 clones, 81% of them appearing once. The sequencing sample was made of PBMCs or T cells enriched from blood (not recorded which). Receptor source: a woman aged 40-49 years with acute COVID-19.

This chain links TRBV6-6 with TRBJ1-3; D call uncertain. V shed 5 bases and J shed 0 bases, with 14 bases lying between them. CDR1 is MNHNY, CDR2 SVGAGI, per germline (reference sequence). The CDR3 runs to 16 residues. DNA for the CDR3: TGTGCCAGCAGTCCCAGGCCGGAACTCTCTGGAAACACCATATATTTT. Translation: CASSPRPELSGNTIYF.

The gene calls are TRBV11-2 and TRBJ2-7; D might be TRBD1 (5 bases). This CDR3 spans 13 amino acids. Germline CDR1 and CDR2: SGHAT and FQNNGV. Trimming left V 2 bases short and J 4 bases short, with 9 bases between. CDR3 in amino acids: CASSLPGIYEQYF. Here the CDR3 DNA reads TGTGCCAGCAGCTTACCAGGGATTTACGAGCAGTACTTC. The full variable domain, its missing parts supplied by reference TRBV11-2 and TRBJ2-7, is EAGVAQSPRYKIIEKRQSVAFWCNPISGHATLYWYQQILGQGPKLLIQFQNNGVVDDSQLPKDRFSAERLKGVDSTLKIQPAKLEDSAVYLCASSLPGIYEQYFGPGTRLTVT.

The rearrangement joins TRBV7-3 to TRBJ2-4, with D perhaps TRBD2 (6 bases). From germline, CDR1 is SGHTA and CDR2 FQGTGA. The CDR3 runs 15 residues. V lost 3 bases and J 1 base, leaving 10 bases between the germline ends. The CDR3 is CASSLGGSAKNIQYF. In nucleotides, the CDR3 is TGTGCCAGCAGCTTGGGAGGCTCGGCCAAAAACATTCAGTACTTC.

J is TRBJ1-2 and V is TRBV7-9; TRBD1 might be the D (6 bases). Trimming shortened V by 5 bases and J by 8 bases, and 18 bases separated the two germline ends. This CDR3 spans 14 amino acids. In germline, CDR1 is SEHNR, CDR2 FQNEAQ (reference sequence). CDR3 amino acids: CASSPGGTGTGYTF. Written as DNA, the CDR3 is TGTGCCAGCAGCCCGGGAGGTACAGGGACCGGCTACACCTTC.

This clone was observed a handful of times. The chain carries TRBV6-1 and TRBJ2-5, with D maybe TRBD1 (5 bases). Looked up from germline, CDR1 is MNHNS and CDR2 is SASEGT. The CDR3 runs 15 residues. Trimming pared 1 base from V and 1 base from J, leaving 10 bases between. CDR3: CASSEGGRAQETQYF. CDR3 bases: TGTGCCAGCAGTGAAGGGGGCAGGGCCCAAGAGACCCAGTACTTC.